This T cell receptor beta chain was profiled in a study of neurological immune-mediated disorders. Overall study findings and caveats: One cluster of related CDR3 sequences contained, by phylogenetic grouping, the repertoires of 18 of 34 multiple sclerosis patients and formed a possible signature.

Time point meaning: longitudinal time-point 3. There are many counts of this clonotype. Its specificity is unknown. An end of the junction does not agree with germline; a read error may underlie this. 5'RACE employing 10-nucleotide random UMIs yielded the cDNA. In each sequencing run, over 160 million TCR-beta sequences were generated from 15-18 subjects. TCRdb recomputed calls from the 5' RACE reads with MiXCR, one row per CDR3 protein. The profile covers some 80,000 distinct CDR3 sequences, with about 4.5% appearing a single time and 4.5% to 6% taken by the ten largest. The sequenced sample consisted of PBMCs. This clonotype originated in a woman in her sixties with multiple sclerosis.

CDR3 sequence reads: CVTSREHPPLHF. The CDR3 nucleotides read TGTGTCACCAGCAGAGAGCACCCGCCCCTCCACTTT. This chain connects TRBV15 to TRBJ1-6; D is unclear. In germline, CDR1 is LNHNV, CDR2 YYDKDF (reference sequence). The CDR3 spans 12 residues.